Sequencing of this TCR beta chain was carried out in a study of T-cell reconstitution after alpha-beta-depleted transplantation in children listed by TCRdb under 2016. About the full investigation: The study quantitatively tracked T-cell immune reconstitution after TCRalphabeta/CD19-depleted allogeneic hematopoietic cell transplantation in children using TCR repertoire profiling. Summary of the overall study and its limitations: The apparently early recovery of alphabetaT-cell counts about two months after transplant reportedly depended on only several hundred rapidly expanded clones that came from non-depleted graft cells. The high TCRbeta diversity at day 60 in some patients was ascribed to recipient T cells and intrathymic progenitors that had survived conditioning. Over the following months the frequencies of hyperexpanded clones went down, and after one year T-cell counts and TCRbeta diversity were mostly credited to newly produced T cells.

Library creation used PCR. Sequencing took place on an Illumina HiSeq 2500. TCR libraries were prepared with molecular barcoding, using unique molecular identifiers to normalize TCRbeta repertoire quantification. The public reads were run again by TCRdb, first through fastp at Q25 and then through MiXCR, and only productive beta chains were kept. Every CDR3 protein is listed once, alongside the most common genes and DNA of its rows. This sample has about 470,000 distinct CDR3 sequences in its table, and roughly 43% of those were observed once. 27% of the sample belongs to the ten largest clones. The sample's treatment or condition label, decoded: allogeneic hematopoietic cell transplantation with graft depleted of TCRalphabeta T cells and CD19 B cells. TCRalphabeta/CD19-depleted allogeneic hematopoietic cell grafts were given to the transplant recipients, all of whom were children. The CDR3 runs 11 residues from the cysteine to the phenylalanine. Here the CDR3 DNA is all that survives: 33 bases in frame from base 1. The germline V gene specifies MDHEN as CDR1 and SYDVKM as CDR2. Relative to germline, V is 3 bases shorter and J is 7 bases shorter, with 4 bases between their ends.

Turning to this clonotype: The antigen it binds to is not known. Base-call qualities are not available, and no considerably larger clone is one nucleotide away.

This chain is built from TRBV28 and TRBJ2-1, with the D gene too uncertain to name. The receptor was derived from a girl aged 2-9 years with aplastic anemia, due to receive a stem cell transplant. Sample: PBMCs, taken before TCRalphabeta/CD19-depleted stem cell transplant. The CDR3 protein is CASSFENEQFF. The DNA reads TGTGCCAGCAGTTTTGAGAATGAGCAGTTCTTC.